Presented here are 2 T cell receptor beta chains from one specimen sequenced in a study of blood T cell repertoires in COVID-19 (dated by TCRdb to 2019 to 2021). Library preparation used the immunoSEQ multiplex PCR assay. TCRdb limited this immuneACCESS table to in-frame rearrangements with V and J called. A share of clones is missing; checked studies link under half to unresolved V genes, and the rest is unexplained. The sample records about 240,000 clones, roughly 91% of which are singletons. The top ten constitute 4.1% of the sample. Sequencing was done on a sample of PBMCs or T cells enriched from blood (not recorded which). These receptors originate from a woman in her thirties who had recovered from COVID-19.

The V and J genes are TRBV7-8 and TRBJ2-3, with 9 bases matching TRBD2. V dropped 3 bases and J dropped 3; count of bases not matched to a gene: 22. From germline, CDR1 is SGHVS and CDR2 FQNEAQ. The CDR3 consists of 21 residues. As DNA, the CDR3 is TGTGCCAGCAGCTTCCCCGGGAGACTAGCGGACTCTCGCGTAGGGACAGATACGCAGTATTTT. Its protein is CASSFPGRLADSRVGTDTQYF.

The chain employs TRBV7-9 and TRBJ1-2; D is unclear. The germline V gene encodes CDR1 SEHNR and CDR2 FQNEAQ (reference sequence). The CDR3 loop spans 13 amino acids. The V end was cut by 5 bases, the J end by 0 bases, with 7 bases between. CDR3 sequence reads: CASSIRANYGYTF. The DNA for the CDR3 is TGTGCCAGCAGCATTCGGGCTAACTATGGCTACACCTTC.